These T cell receptor beta chains were read from a single sample in a study of T cell repertoires in cytomegalovirus infection. Antigen specificity for these receptors is unknown. TCRdb called the reads again in MiXCR, with one record for every CDR3 protein. The profile shows some 900,000 distinct CDR3 sequences, less than 35% of them singletons. This sample comprised cultured CD8+ T cells from PBMCs, obtained from culture after CMV antigen stimulation. The origin of the receptors is a human donor in good health (CMV status not recorded). Some clones in this sample may be carry-over from other donors' samples. Each CDR3 is given with its conserved first and last residue. Fields, in order: CDR3 length, V gene, J gene, D gene, clone size, CDR3 DNA, CDR3 protein. D genes are given only for firm matches. Expanded clones get a size class; other rows say once, few or many, or leave the size out.

>17|TRBV4-3|TRBJ2-3|TRBD2|NA
TGCGCCAGCAGCCAGGGGGGGGGGTTCCTTAGCACAGATACGCAGTATTTT
CASSQGGGFLSTDTQYF
>15|TRBV7-9|TRBJ1-2|TRBD1|few
TGTGCCAGCAGCTTAGCAGGGACAGGGGTTCGGGGCTACACCTTC
CASSLAGTGVRGYTF
>15|TRBV12-3/TRBV12-4|TRBJ2-1|TRBD2|few
TGTGCCAGCAGTTTGGGACTAGCGGCCACTCGTGAGCAGTTCTTC
CASSLGLAATREQFF
>13|TRBV10-1|TRBJ1-1|NA|NA
TGCGCCAGCAGAGAGTTTTTGAACACTGAAGCTTTCTTT
CASREFLNTEAFF
>13|TRBV10-2|TRBJ2-1|NA|few
TGCGCCAGCAGTGAGAGGGATAGGGGTGAGCAGTTCTTC
CASSERDRGEQFF
>11|TRBV19|TRBJ1-2|NA|few
TGTGCCAGTAGGGGTGGCGATGGCTACACCTTC
CASRGGDGYTF
>14|TRBV20-1|TRBJ2-1|NA|NA
TGCAGTGCTAGAGATTGGCAGGGGACGGATGAGCAGTTCTTC
CSARDWQGTDEQFF
>16|TRBV6-2/TRBV6-3|TRBJ2-1|TRBD2|NA
TGTGCCAGCAGTTTCCCGAGCGGGGAAGGGGACAATGAGCAGTTCTTC
CASSFPSGEGDNEQFF
>16|TRBV7-8|TRBJ1-6|NA|many
TGTGCCAGCAGCTCAGTATACGTATCCTATAATTCACCCCTCCACTTT
CASSSVYVSYNSPLHF
>18|TRBV7-7|TRBJ2-1|TRBD1|NA
TGTGCTAGCAGCTTAAACCCACCCGAGACAGGGACGCGGAATGAGCAGTTCTTC
CASSLNPPETGTRNEQFF
>12|TRBV12-3/TRBV12-4|TRBJ1-2|TRBD1|many
TGTGCCAGCATGTGGGACAGGGTGAATTACACCTTC
CASMWDRVNYTF
>15|TRBV4-2|TRBJ2-7|TRBD2|many
TGTGCCAGCAGCCAAGATGAGACTAGCGGCTACGAGCAGTACTTC
CASSQDETSGYEQYF
>15|TRBV7-2|TRBJ2-1|TRBD1|many
TGTGCCAGCAGCTTAAGACCAGGCGACAGGGATGAGCAGTTCTTC
CASSLRPGDRDEQFF
>15|TRBV4-2|TRBJ2-1|NA|NA
TGTGCCAGCAGCCAAGATAAAGGGCCCTCTTATGAGCAGTTCTTC
CASSQDKGPSYEQFF
>16|TRBV12-3/TRBV12-4|TRBJ2-3|TRBD1|few
TGTGCCAGCAGTACCCGGGACAGGGGGATCACAGATACGCAGTATTTT
CASSTRDRGITDTQYF
>17|TRBV28|TRBJ1-6|TRBD1|many
TGTGCCAGCAGTTTATGGGGGGGAGGGGGCAATAATTCACCCCTCCACTTT
CASSLWGGGGNNSPLHF
>15|TRBV7-6|TRBJ1-6|NA|few
TGTGCCAGCAGCTTAGAGCCAGGCGAAAATTCACCCCTCCACTTT
CASSLEPGENSPLHF
>16|TRBV19|TRBJ2-7|TRBD1|NA
TGTGCCAGTAGTAGGAACAGGGGGCTTCCCACCTACGAGCAGTACTTC
CASSRNRGLPTYEQYF
>17|TRBV6-8|TRBJ2-3|NA|NA
TGTGCCAGCAGTTTACTCCGGCGGTCTCCCCCGACAGATACGCAGTATTTT
CASSLLRRSPPTDTQYF
>12|TRBV7-4|TRBJ1-6|NA|NA
TGTGCCAGCAGCAACCAGAATTCACCCCTCCACTTT
CASSNQNSPLHF
>12|TRBV15|TRBJ2-1|NA|few
TGTGCCACCAGCAGAGCCTCCCGTGAGCAGTTCTTC
CATSRASREQFF
>11|TRBV20-1|TRBJ1-2|NA|NA
TGCAGTGATAGCGGGGCGTATGGCTACACCTTC
CSDSGAYGYTF
>18|TRBV20-1|TRBJ1-2|TRBD1|NA
TGCAGTGCTAGAGATCTCTGGGACAGGAGATCTAGAACCTATGGCTACACCTTC
CSARDLWDRRSRTYGYTF
>15|TRBV6-6|TRBJ2-5|NA|NA
TGTGCCAGCAGCAATAGACAGTGGGGACAAGAGACCCAGTACTTC
CASSNRQWGQETQYF
>16|TRBV5-4|TRBJ2-7|NA|NA
TGTGCCAGCAGCCTGGGAGACAGCCCCATCTCCTACGAGCAGTACTTC
CASSLGDSPISYEQYF
>12|TRBV7-4|TRBJ2-1|NA|NA
TGTGCCAGCAGCCCCCATGACCATGAGCAGTTCTTC
CASSPHDHEQFF
>13|TRBV27|TRBJ1-2|TRBD1|NA
TGTGCCAGCAGCCCCGGGGGACAGTATGGCTACACCTTC
CASSPGGQYGYTF
>14|TRBV29-1|TRBJ1-1|NA|once
TGCAGCGTTGTCCCGGACAGCAGGAACACTGAAGCTTTCTTT
CSVVPDSRNTEAFF
>17|TRBV4-3|TRBJ2-5|TRBD2|few
TGCGCCAGCAGCCAAGACCCAGCGGGGGGATACCAAGAGACCCAGTACTTC
CASSQDPAGGYQETQYF
>17|TRBV19|TRBJ2-3|TRBD2|NA
TGTGCCAGTAGTATGACCAGCGGGGGCCTATGGGGAGATACGCAGTATTTT
CASSMTSGGLWGDTQYF
>16|TRBV15|TRBJ1-5|TRBD1|few
TGTGCCACCCGCCGCGACAGGGAATGGAAGAATCAGCCCCAGCATTTT
CATRRDREWKNQPQHF
>14|TRBV7-2|TRBJ2-1|TRBD1|many
TGTGCCAGCAGCTTAGAGGACAGGGGGGATGAGCAGTTCTTC
CASSLEDRGDEQFF
>14|TRBV27|TRBJ1-4|NA|many
TGTGCCAGCAACACCAGGGGAGGAAAAGAAAAACTGTTTTTT
CASNTRGGKEKLFF
>15|TRBV27|TRBJ2-2|TRBD1|few
TGTGCCAGCAGTTCTTGGACAGGGCATACCGGGGAGCTGTTTTTT
CASSSWTGHTGELFF
>15|TRBV5-1|TRBJ2-5|NA|NA
TGCGCCAGCAGCTTGGACGGGATGGGGGCAGAGACCCAGTACTTC
CASSLDGMGAETQYF
>17|TRBV6-1|TRBJ2-1|NA|NA
TGTGCCAGCACGCCGTTTGGAGGAGGCTTGTTGGGGAATGAGCAGTTCTTC
CASTPFGGGLLGNEQFF
>15|TRBV7-2|TRBJ1-2|TRBD1|NA
TGTGCCAGCAGCTTGGAGGGGGCCGCTAACTATGGCTACACCTTC
CASSLEGAANYGYTF
>14|TRBV7-2|TRBJ1-1|NA|few
TGTGCCAGCAGCTTAGCGGGGGGAGGGATTGAAGCTTTCTTT
CASSLAGGGIEAFF
>14|TRBV6-5|TRBJ2-1|TRBD1|few
TGTGCCAGCGGGACAGGGGGCCCCTACAATGAGCAGTTCTTC
CASGTGGPYNEQFF
>16|TRBV4-1|TRBJ1-4|TRBD1|few
TGCGCCAGCAGCCAAACTACAGGGGCGAGTAATGAAAAACTGTTTTTT
CASSQTTGASNEKLFF
>11|TRBV20-1|TRBJ2-1|NA|few
TGCAGTGCTAGACACAGGGCTGAGCAGTTCTTC
CSARHRAEQFF
>14|TRBV27|TRBJ1-5|NA|NA
TGTGCCGTAGCTCAGGGGTTTGGCAATCAGCCCCAGCATTTT
CAVAQGFGNQPQHF
>15|TRBV12-3/TRBV12-4|TRBJ1-1|NA|few
TGTGCCAGCAGCCTGACAGTAGTTAGAGGGACTGAAGCTTTCTTT
CASSLTVVRGTEAFF
>14|TRBV12-3/TRBV12-4|TRBJ1-6|NA|few
TGTGCCAGCAGTTTGGGGGTTTGGGGTTCACCCCTCCACTTT
CASSLGVWGSPLHF
>14|TRBV7-2|TRBJ1-5|NA|many
TGTGCCAGCAGCTTAGCGGACAGAAATCAGCCCCAGCATTTT
CASSLADRNQPQHF
>14|TRBV6-6|TRBJ2-7|NA|few
TGTGCCAGCAGTTACTCGGCAGGGGCCTACGAGCAGTACTTC
CASSYSAGAYEQYF
>12|TRBV7-3|TRBJ1-4|NA|NA
TGTGCCAGCAGCGCCCGATATGAAAAACTGTTTTTT
CASSARYEKLFF
>16|TRBV20-1|TRBJ1-5|TRBD1|NA
TGCAGTGCTAGACCTCGGACAGGACATAGCAATCAGCCCCAGCATTTT
CSARPRTGHSNQPQHF